This T cell receptor beta chain was retrieved from a study of graft-versus-host responses after intestinal transplantation. With 6 bases clipped from V and 4 bases from J, the junction kept 3 bases outside the gene matches. Germline V CDR1 and CDR2: SQVTM, ANQGSEA. The CDR3 sequence is 11 residues long. Study-wide results and caveats: There was an association between peak levels of circulating GvH clones and early post-transplant HvG declines. GvH clonotypes were identified within recipient marrow, with a subset emerging first in ileum or blood.

Around 200,000 CFSE-labeled responder cells were plated with around 200,000 irradiated, violet-dye-labeled stimulator cells. At the end of the reaction, proliferating CFSE-low CD3+CD4+ and CD3+CD8+ responders were sorted. Libraries were prepared by immunoSEQ multiplex PCR; TCRdb keeps only in-frame clonotypes and omits some of them. This table has approximately 8,600 clones, roughly 31% appearing once. This sequence originates from a human patient who received an intestinal transplant. This chain uses TRBV29-1 with TRBJ2-7; 7 nucleotides agree with TRBD1. Material: alloreactive CD4+ T cells from a mixed lymphocyte reaction culture, obtained before intestinal transplant. Subset indicated: CFSE-low proliferating T cells sorted from roughly six-day pre-transplant mixed lymphocyte reaction (GvH or HvG direction). CDR3 amino acids: CSVTQGYEQYF. The CDR3 nucleotides are TGCAGCGTGACACAGGGGTACGAGCAGTACTTC.